One sample yielded the 32 T cell receptor beta chains listed below, sequenced in a study of cytomegalovirus exposure and HLA in healthy donors. PCR was performed using 60 Vbeta and 13 Jbeta primers. Only in-frame clones appear in the TCRdb table, and some are missing; sequencing was by immunoSEQ multiplex PCR. The table lists about 97,000 clones, approximately 77% of them singletons, with roughly 8.9% in the top ten. What was sequenced was PBMCs. These receptors originate from a male donor in good health and CMV-seropositive.

V is TRBV28 and J is TRBJ2-7; 9 bases align to TRBD1. Germline V gives CDR1 MDHEN, CDR2 SYDVKM. After removal of 3 bases from V and 2 bases from J, the junction contained 8 bases not matched to a gene. There are 16 residues in the CDR3. The CDR3 is CASSFSGTGSTYEQYF. CDR3 in DNA: TGTGCCAGCAGTTTCTCCGGGACAGGGTCTACCTACGAGCAGTACTTC.

CDR3 DNA: TGTGCCAGCAGCTTAAACCGGGGTGAGCAGTTCTTC. Protein sequence: CASSLNRGEQFF. V and J are TRBV7-3 and TRBJ2-1; TRBD2 might be the D (5 bases). The V gene lost 1 base and the J gene lost 9 bases, with 7 bases spanning the gap. Per germline, CDR1 SGHTA and CDR2 FQGTGA. The CDR3 is made up of 12 amino acids.

CDR3 coding DNA: TGTGCCAGCAGCCCTGACAGGGCAAACTATGGCTACACCTTC. This translates into CASSPDRANYGYTF. The chain combines TRBV6-6 with TRBJ1-2, with 7 bases fitting TRBD1. Unmatched junction bases numbered 6, after V lost 6 bases and J lost 2 bases. The CDR3 spans 14 residues. Germline V lookup: CDR1 MNHNY, CDR2 SVGAGI (reference sequence).

The rearrangement uses TRBV5-3 and TRBJ2-4, with 15 bases fitting TRBD2. TRBV5-3 counts as an open reading frame of uncertain function. With V trimmed by 2 bases and J by 0 bases, 9 bases remained unmatched. CDR3 size: 20 residues. CDR3 amino acids: CARSFIRTSGRDKAKNIQYF. In nucleotides, the CDR3 is TGTGCCAGAAGCTTTATCCGGACTAGCGGGAGGGACAAAGCCAAAAACATTCAGTACTTC.

The J gene is TRBJ1-6, the V gene TRBV27, with 7 bases fitting TRBD1. The CDR3 has 16 amino acids. The V gene end was trimmed by 4 bases and the J gene end by 4 bases; junction bases not matched to a gene: 7. Germline-derived CDR1 and CDR2 are MNHEY and SMNVEV (reference sequence). In DNA form, the CDR3 reads TGTGCCAGCAGTTCAGGGGGGCAGGGTTATAATTCACCCCTCCACTTT. Amino acids: CASSSGGQGYNSPLHF.

This clone turned up a few times. The V call is TRBV5-6, the J call TRBJ2-3, with 7 positions matching TRBD2. The CDR3 runs to 15 residues. Germline loops: CDR1 SGHDT, CDR2 YYEEEE. V lost 4 bases and J lost 8; bases outside the gene matches: 13. CDR3 DNA: TGTGCCAGCAGCCCCCGCCGCGGGAGCCCACGTACGCAGTATTTT. Its protein is CASSPRRGSPRTQYF.

The chain couples TRBV5-4 to TRBJ2-6, with 8 bases aligning to TRBD2. CDR1 is SGHNT, CDR2 YYREEE, per germline (reference sequence). There are 17 residues in the CDR3. J gave up 0 bases and V 4 bases, and 6 bases lay outside the gene matches. For the CDR3, the DNA is TGTGCCAGCAGCCGGGGGGGTGGGAGCTCTGGGGCCAACGTCCTGACTTTC. As protein: CASSRGGGSSGANVLTF.

CDR3 sequence reads: CASSPRRTLDNSPLHF. The CDR3 coding sequence is TGTGCCAGCAGTCCCAGGCGGACATTAGATAATTCACCCCTCCACTTT. The chain employs TRBV6-6 and TRBJ1-6; tentative D call: TRBD1 (5 bases). The CDR3 totals 16 residues. Germline-derived CDR1 and CDR2 are MNHNY and SVGAGI (reference sequence). V was clipped by 5 bases and J by 5 bases, with 16 bases between them.

This clone was counted only a few times. The genes are TRBV5-1 and TRBJ2-1; TRBD2 agrees at 9 bases. The CDR3 is 16 residues long. Unmatched junction bases numbered 6, after V lost 1 base and J lost 4 bases. CDR1 is SGHRS, CDR2 YFSETQ, per germline. CDR3 residues: CASSLIALAGYNEQFF. The CDR3 coding sequence is TGCGCCAGCAGCTTGATCGCACTAGCGGGTTACAATGAGCAGTTCTTC.

The CDR3 DNA sequence: TGTGCCAGCAGCCCAGGGAGGCAGGGAGGAAGCTACACCTTC. This gives the protein CASSPGRQGGSYTF. V usage is TRBV7-8 and J usage is TRBJ1-2; weak D call: TRBD1 (5 bases). The germline V and J ends were trimmed by 5 bases and 9 bases, with 19 bases remaining between them. The CDR3 covers 14 residues. In germline, CDR1 is SGHVS, CDR2 FQNEAQ.

This clone was observed a handful of times. It is likely a read error: a sequence one base away is far more abundant. Within the sample, other DNA sequences also encode this same CDR3. The J gene is TRBJ2-5, the V gene TRBV21-1; TRBD2, the D gene given by the table, was not confirmed from the DNA. TRBV21-1 is deemed a pseudogene. The CDR3 has 15 amino acids. The CDR3 here is CASSRGLAFGETQYF. Written as DNA, the CDR3 is TGTGCCAGCAGCAGAGGACTAGCGTTCGGGGAGACCCAGTACTTC.

The CDR3: CASSASPGHHNEQFF. CDR3 coding DNA: TGTGCCAGTAGCGCATCTCCGGGACACCACAATGAGCAGTTCTTC. The chain couples TRBV19 to TRBJ2-1; D is perhaps TRBD1 (6 bases). Trimming left V 6 bases short and J 5 bases short, with 17 bases between. CDR1 is LNHDA, CDR2 SQIVND, per germline (reference sequence). The CDR3 loop spans 15 amino acids.

CDR3 sequence reads: CASSQVGHSEGGNEQFF. In DNA form, the CDR3 reads TGCGCCAGCAGCCAAGTTGGCCACTCCGAAGGGGGCAATGAGCAGTTCTTC. The rearrangement links TRBV4-3 to TRBJ2-1; D might be TRBD1 (6 bases). This CDR3 is 17 amino acids long. The V gene lost 1 base and the J gene lost 6 bases, with 19 bases spanning the gap. Germline V CDR1 and CDR2: LGHNA, YSLEER.

The J gene is TRBJ1-4, the V gene TRBV18; D is uncertain. The CDR3 consists of 18 residues. V dropped 3 bases and J dropped 0 bases, with 17 bases sitting between them. Germline V lookup: CDR1 KGHSH, CDR2 LQKENI. The CDR3 DNA reads as TGTGCCAGCTCACCCCGACCGGTAGAGGCTGCAACTAATGAAAAACTGTTTTTT. Its protein is CASSPRPVEAATNEKLFF.

This clone was recorded only once. This chain connects TRBV29-1 to TRBJ2-5; 7 bases line up with TRBD2. Germline lookup yields CDR1 SQVTM and CDR2 ANQGSEA. The V gene end was trimmed by 6 bases and the J gene end by 1 base; junction bases not matched to a gene: 5. This CDR3 comprises 13 residues. The CDR3 loop is CSVQRDGQETQYF. The CDR3 region has the DNA TGCAGCGTCCAGCGGGACGGCCAAGAGACCCAGTACTTC.

CDR3 protein: CASSLAVGQGYNEQFF. The CDR3 coding sequence is TGTGCCAGCAGCTTAGCCGTCGGACAGGGATACAATGAGCAGTTCTTC. The chain has TRBV7-2 and TRBJ2-1; 8 positions match TRBD1. Germline CDR1 and CDR2: SGHTA and FQGNSA. This CDR3 has 16 amino acids. Trimming removed 0 bases from V and 4 bases from J; junction bases left unmatched: 5.

The chain is built from TRBV28 and TRBJ2-7; 10 bases line up with TRBD1. Germline CDR1 is MDHEN and CDR2 is SYDVKM. V lost 5 bases to trimming and J lost 4 bases; unmatched junction nucleotides: 5. The CDR3 runs to 14 residues. CDR3 bases: TGTGCCAGCAGTACGGGACAGGGGAGATACGAGCAGTACTTC. Residues: CASSTGQGRYEQYF.

This chain joins TRBV7-6 and TRBJ2-7; tentatively, D is TRBD1 (5 bases). This CDR3 contains 15 residues. V lost 5 bases, J lost 4 bases, and 18 bases lay in between. Germline V gene sequence: CDR1 SGHVS, CDR2 FNYEAQ. CDR3 in amino acids: CASSLNRPNTYEQYF. The CDR3 DNA is TGTGCCAGCAGCCTGAACAGGCCTAACACGTACGAGCAGTACTTC.

The chain joins TRBV15 to TRBJ2-1, with 7 positions matching TRBD2. The V segment lost 0 bases and the J segment 5 bases; nucleotides outside the gene matches: 19. Germline V gives CDR1 LNHNV, CDR2 YYDKDF (reference sequence). The CDR3 consists of 20 residues. CDR3 region: CATSREGGAGAGWSDNEQFF. In DNA, the CDR3 is TGTGCCACCAGCAGAGAAGGAGGGGCGGGAGCGGGTTGGTCGGACAATGAGCAGTTCTTC.

The J gene is TRBJ1-2, the V gene TRBV19, with a tentative D call TRBD1 (5 bases). CDR3 size: 15 residues. From germline, CDR1 is LNHDA and CDR2 SQIVND (reference sequence). Deletions cut 0 bases from V and 5 bases from J, with 13 bases between. For the CDR3, the DNA is TGTGCCAGTAGTATAGATCAACAGGTTCTTTATGGCTACACCTTC. This encodes CASSIDQQVLYGYTF.

The rearrangement joins TRBV2 to TRBJ2-7, with 9 positions matching TRBD1. Trimming removed 7 bases from V and 5 bases from J; junction bases left unmatched: 15. The CDR3 is 16 residues long. Looked up from germline, CDR1 is SNHLY and CDR2 is FYNNEI. CDR3 nucleotides: TGTGCCAGCATCCTACTCTTCGGGGACAGGGAGGACGAGCAGTACTTC. It encodes CASILLFGDREDEQYF. The full variable domain, completed using reference TRBV2 and TRBJ2-7, is EPEVTQTPSHQVTQMGQEVILRCVPISNHLYFYWYRQILGQKVEFLVSFYNNEISEKSEIFDDQFSVERPDGSNFTLKIRSTKLEDSAMYFCASILLFGDREDEQYFGPGTRLTVT.

V usage is TRBV1 and J usage is TRBJ2-3; the table's D call TRBD2 went unverified against the DNA. TRBV1 is flagged as a pseudogene. The length of the CDR3 is 12 residues. The CDR3 DNA sequence: TGCACCAGCATGGGTGAGGCTGATACGCAGTATTTT. It translates to CTSMGEADTQYF.

The chain combines TRBV7-2 with TRBJ2-3; 8 bases are shared with TRBD2. Trimming removed 1 base from V and 4 bases from J; junction bases left unmatched: 4. The CDR3 runs to 15 residues. Germline CDR1 reads SGHTA; CDR2 reads FQGNSA. CDR3 sequence reads: CASSLGGLASDTQYF. CDR3 DNA sequence: TGTGCCAGCAGCTTAGGAGGACTAGCCTCAGATACGCAGTATTTT. The variable domain in full, with the rest retrieved from reference TRBV7-2 and TRBJ2-3, is GAGVSQSPSNKVTEKGKDVELRCDPISGHTALYWYRQSLGQGLEFLIYFQGNSAPDKSGLPSDRFSAERTGGSVSTLTIQRTQQEDSAVYLCASSLGGLASDTQYFGPGTRLTVL.

Turning to this clone: One end of the junction varies from germline; a read error may be responsible. The genes are TRBV4-3 and TRBJ2-5; maybe TRBD1 (5 bases). The germline V gene encodes CDR1 LGHNA and CDR2 YSLEER. The CDR3 has 15 amino acids. CDR3: CASSQRMTAREAQYF. The CDR3, as DNA: TGCGCCAGCAGCCAAAGGATGACAGCAAGAGAGGCCCAGTACTTC.

The chain employs TRBV6-5 and TRBJ1-1; D ambiguous. V gave up 5 bases and J gave up 4 bases, with 11 bases separating them. The CDR3 contains 13 residues. The V gene's germline CDR1 is MNHEY and CDR2 SVGAGI. The CDR3 coding sequence is TGTGCCAGCAGTCTTGTTCCTCGCACTGAAGCTTTCTTT. This encodes CASSLVPRTEAFF.

V and J are TRBV28 and TRBJ1-4, with D tentatively TRBD1 (5 bases). Germline V gene sequence: CDR1 MDHEN, CDR2 SYDVKM. Trimming removed 7 bases from V and 14 bases from J, with 17 bases in between. The CDR3 sequence is 12 residues long. The CDR3 DNA reads TGTGCCAGCACCCCGCCCCGGGGGGTTCTGTTTTTT. This translates into CASTPPRGVLFF.

The chain joins TRBV4-2 to TRBJ1-5; D perhaps matches TRBD1 (6 bases). Trimming took 1 base from V and 3 from J, leaving 13 bases between them. The CDR3 is 16 amino acids. Per germline, CDR1 LGHNA and CDR2 YNFKEQ. For the CDR3, the DNA is TGTGCCAGCAGCCAAGTGGTGGGGACAATCAATCAGCCCCAGCATTTT. Its protein product is CASSQVVGTINQPQHF.

This clone was observed a single time. V usage is TRBV11-2 and J usage is TRBJ2-7, with 11 positions matching TRBD2. The junction had 5 bases not matched to a gene; V was cut back by 5 bases and J by 2 bases. CDR1 is SGHAT, CDR2 FQNNGV, per germline. The CDR3 contains 15 residues. The DNA for the CDR3 is TGTGCCAGCAGCCTAGTAGCGGGAGGGCCCTACGAGCAGTACTTC. As protein: CASSLVAGGPYEQYF.

The chain recombines TRBV5-5 with TRBJ1-4, with 7 bases fitting TRBD1. Germline CDR1 is SGHKS and CDR2 is YYEKEE (reference sequence). With V trimmed by 5 bases and J by 13 bases, 5 bases remained unmatched. This CDR3 spans 11 amino acids. CDR3 sequence: CASSLQGLLFF. The CDR3 nucleotides read TGTGCCAGCAGTTTACAGGGGTTACTGTTTTTT.

The rearrangement links TRBV7-2 to TRBJ2-7, with 8 bases identical to TRBD2. The CDR3 loop spans 15 amino acids. Germline lookup yields CDR1 SGHTA and CDR2 FQGNSA. The trim removed 6 bases at V and 2 bases at J, leaving 9 bases unmatched. The CDR3 sequence is CASRPSGSPTYEQYF. CDR3 nucleotides: TGTGCCAGCAGACCCAGCGGGAGCCCCACCTACGAGCAGTACTTC.

V gene TRBV28 combines with J gene TRBJ2-5, with 11 nucleotides matching TRBD2. Losses at the gene ends were 1 base for V and 3 bases for J; bases not matched to a gene: 4. CDR1 MDHEN and CDR2 SYDVKM come from the germline V gene. This CDR3 contains 16 residues. The CDR3 DNA is TGTGCCAGCAGTTTATCTAGCGGGAGGCAAAAAGAGACCCAGTACTTC. It translates to CASSLSSGRQKETQYF.

The CDR3 nucleotides are TGTGCCAGCAGCGGACTGAAATACGGGACTGAAGCTTTCTTT. This sequence encodes CASSGLKYGTEAFF. The rearrangement joins TRBV9 to TRBJ1-1; D not certain. V shed 3 bases and J shed 5 bases, with 14 bases lying between them. This CDR3 is 14 amino acids long. Germline CDR1 and CDR2: SGDLS and YYNGEE.